Below, one TCR beta chain is given with its context. Its antigen is not yet known. Per-nucleotide qualities are absent, and no much larger clonotype sits a single base away. This record comes from a study of blood T cell repertoires in COVID-19 (dated by TCRdb to 2018 to 2021). With regard to the full study: Collaborator samples came from the United States, Italy and Spain and covered acute and convalescent phases of COVID-19. Where HLA class I and class II types were available, the types were taken from metadata supplied by the sample provider, not from assay-based typing. The material from the prospective study consisted of cDNA or gDNA derived from T cells, B-cell-depleted T cells, or PBMCs. Samples came from the ongoing ImmuneRACE study (first 160 participants) plus 1,254 subjects from 6 global collaborators. Nearly every sample came with metadata listing a de-identified subject ID, COVID-19 status, age in years and sex. A freely available public database, intended as a resource for researchers studying the immune response to SARS-CoV-2, is where the repertoires were released. The dataset comprised deeply sampled blood TCRbeta repertoires from subjects exposed to, actively infected with, or recovered from COVID-19. What the work shows at the level of the full study, not this receptor alone: How much clinical and demographic metadata was included differed by source and by participant, and the metadata was provided uncurated.

The immunoSEQ Assay, a bias-controlled multiplex PCR, was used to amplify TCRbeta CDR3 regions from genomic DNA. Under the source paper's analysis protocol: The number of nucleated cells in each sample was estimated from the amplification of reference gene primers within the assay. To quantify the absolute abundance of each unique TCRbeta CDR3 rearrangement, sequence reads were collapsed and filtered. For each sample, productive Simpson clonality was calculated as the square root of Simpson's diversity index over productive rearrangements. TCRdb took over this immuneACCESS table, retaining in-frame rearrangements with V and J assigned. Such tables are incomplete; in checked studies, under half of the missing clones stem from an unresolved V gene, and the remainder is unexplained. V, J and clone size were drawn from that table, and D and trimming were deduced from the DNA. The sample data list 150,000 to 200,000 clones, and 75% to 85% of these were observed just once. Of the sample, about 6.5% is held by the ten largest clones.

One collaborating source in Seattle enrolled patients while the patients were actively infected and followed the patients over time throughout the course of disease. Collaborating institutions collected whole blood in K2EDTA tubes following their own protocols. For TCRbeta analysis, collaborator samples were shipped as frozen whole blood, as isolated PBMCs, or as DNA extracted from either sample type. V loses 3 bases, J loses 3 bases, and the germline ends lie 21 bases apart. The germline V gene supplies CDR1 KGHSH and CDR2 LQKENI. The CDR3, cysteine through phenylalanine, is 17 amino acids long. Kept here is only the CDR3 DNA, which spans 51 bases and is read in frame from base 1.

Sequencing input: peripheral blood. The chain is encoded by TRBV18 joined to TRBJ2-7; the D gene is unclear. The source is a woman aged 35 to 49 with COVID-19, enrolled during active disease. Here the CDR3 is given as CASSPPESGGIFYEQYF. The DNA is TGTGCCAGCTCACCTCCGGAATCGGGTGGAATATTCTACGAGCAGTACTTC.